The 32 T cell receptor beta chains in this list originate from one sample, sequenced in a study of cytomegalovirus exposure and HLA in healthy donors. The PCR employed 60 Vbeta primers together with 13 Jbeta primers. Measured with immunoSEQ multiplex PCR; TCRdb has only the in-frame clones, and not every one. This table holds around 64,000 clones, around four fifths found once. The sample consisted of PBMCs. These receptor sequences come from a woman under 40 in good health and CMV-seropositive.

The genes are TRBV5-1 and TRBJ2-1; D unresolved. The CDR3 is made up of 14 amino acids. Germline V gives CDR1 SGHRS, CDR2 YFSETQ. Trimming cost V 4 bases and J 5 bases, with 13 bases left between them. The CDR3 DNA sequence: TGCGCCAGCAGCCCGAACACCCAAAACAATGAGCAGTTCTTC. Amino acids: CASSPNTQNNEQFF. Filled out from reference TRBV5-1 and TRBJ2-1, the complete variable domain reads KAGVTQTPRYLIKTRGQQVTLSCSPISGHRSVSWYQQTPGQGLQFLFEYFSETQRNKGNFPGRFSGRQFSNSRSEMNVSTLELGDSALYLCASSPNTQNNEQFFGPGTRLTVL.

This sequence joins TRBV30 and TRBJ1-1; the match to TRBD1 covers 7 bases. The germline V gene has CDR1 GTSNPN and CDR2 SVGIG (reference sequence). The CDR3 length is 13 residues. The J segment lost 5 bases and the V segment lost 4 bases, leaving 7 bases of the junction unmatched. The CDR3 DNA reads TGTGCCTGGAACAGGGGCCGCGGGACTGAAGCTTTCTTT. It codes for CAWNRGRGTEAFF. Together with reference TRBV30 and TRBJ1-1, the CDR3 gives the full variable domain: SQTIHQWPATLVQPVGSPLSLECTVEGTSNPNLYWYRQAAGRGLQLLFYSVGIGQISSEVPQNLSASRPQDRQFILSSKKLLLSDSGFYLCAWNRGRGTEAFFGQGTRLTVV.

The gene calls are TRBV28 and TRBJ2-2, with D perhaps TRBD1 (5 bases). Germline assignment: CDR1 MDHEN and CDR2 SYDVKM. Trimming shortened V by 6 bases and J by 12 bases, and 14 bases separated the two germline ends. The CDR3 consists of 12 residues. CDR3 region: CASRVGSGKLFF. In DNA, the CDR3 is TGTGCCAGCAGGGTAGGCTCAGGGAAGCTGTTTTTT. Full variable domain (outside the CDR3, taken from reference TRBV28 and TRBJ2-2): DVKVTQSSRYLVKRTGEKVFLECVQDMDHENMFWYRQDPGLGLRLIYFSYDVKMKEKGDIPEGYSVSREKKERFSLILESASTNQTSMYLCASRVGSGKLFFGEGSRLTVL.

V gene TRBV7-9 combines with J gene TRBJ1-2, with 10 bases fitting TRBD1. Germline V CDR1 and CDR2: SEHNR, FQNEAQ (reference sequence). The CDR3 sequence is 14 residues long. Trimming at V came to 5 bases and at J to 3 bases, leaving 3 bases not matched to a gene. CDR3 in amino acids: CASSADRGHYGYTF. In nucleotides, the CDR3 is TGTGCCAGCAGCGCCGACAGGGGGCACTATGGCTACACCTTC. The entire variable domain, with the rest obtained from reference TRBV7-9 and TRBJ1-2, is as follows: DTGVSQNPRHKITKRGQNVTFRCDPISEHNRLYWYRQTLGQGPEFLTYFQNEAQLEKSRLLSDRFSAERPKGSFSTLEIQRTEQGDSAMYLCASSADRGHYGYTFGSGTRLTVV.

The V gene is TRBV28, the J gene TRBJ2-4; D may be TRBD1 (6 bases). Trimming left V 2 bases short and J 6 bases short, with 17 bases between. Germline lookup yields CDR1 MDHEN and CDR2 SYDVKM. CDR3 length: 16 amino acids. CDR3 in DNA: TGTGCCAGCAGTTTACTCTCTCCCGGCAGGGGAAACATTCAGTACTTC. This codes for CASSLLSPGRGNIQYF.

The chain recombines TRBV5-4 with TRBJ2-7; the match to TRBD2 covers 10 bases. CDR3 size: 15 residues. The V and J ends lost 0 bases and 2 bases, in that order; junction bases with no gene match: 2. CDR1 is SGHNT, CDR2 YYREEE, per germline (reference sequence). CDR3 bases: TGTGCCAGCAGCTTGGCTCTAGCGGGGGCCTACGAGCAGTACTTC. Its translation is CASSLALAGAYEQYF.

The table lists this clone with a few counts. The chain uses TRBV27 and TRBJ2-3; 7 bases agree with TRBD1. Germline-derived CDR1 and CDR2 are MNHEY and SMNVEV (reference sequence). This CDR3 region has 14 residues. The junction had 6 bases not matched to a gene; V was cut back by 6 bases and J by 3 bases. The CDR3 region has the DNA TGTGCCAGCAGAGATCAACAGGGGACAGATACGCAGTATTTT. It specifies CASRDQQGTDTQYF.

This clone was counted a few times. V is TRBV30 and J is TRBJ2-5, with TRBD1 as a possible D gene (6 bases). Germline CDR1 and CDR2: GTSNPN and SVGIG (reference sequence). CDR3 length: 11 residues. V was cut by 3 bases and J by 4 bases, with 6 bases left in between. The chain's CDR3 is CAWSRGETQYF. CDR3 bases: TGTGCCTGGAGCAGGGGAGAGACCCAGTACTTC. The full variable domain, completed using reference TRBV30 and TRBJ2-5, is SQTIHQWPATLVQPVGSPLSLECTVEGTSNPNLYWYRQAAGRGLQLLFYSVGIGQISSEVPQNLSASRPQDRQFILSSKKLLLSDSGFYLCAWSRGETQYFGPGTRLLVL.

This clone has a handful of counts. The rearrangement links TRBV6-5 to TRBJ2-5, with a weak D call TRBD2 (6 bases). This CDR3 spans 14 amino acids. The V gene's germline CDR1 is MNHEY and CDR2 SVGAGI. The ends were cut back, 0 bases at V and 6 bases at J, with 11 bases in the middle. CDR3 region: CASSYSMLAKTQYF. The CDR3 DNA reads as TGTGCCAGCAGTTACTCGATGCTAGCGAAGACCCAGTACTTC.

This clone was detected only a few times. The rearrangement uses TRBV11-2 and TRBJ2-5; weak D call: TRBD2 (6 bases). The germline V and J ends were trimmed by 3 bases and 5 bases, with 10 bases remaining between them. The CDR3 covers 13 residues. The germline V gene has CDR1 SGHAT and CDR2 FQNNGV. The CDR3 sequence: CASSFGGQETQYF. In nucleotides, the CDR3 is TGTGCCAGCAGCTTCGGGGGTCAGGAGACCCAGTACTTC.

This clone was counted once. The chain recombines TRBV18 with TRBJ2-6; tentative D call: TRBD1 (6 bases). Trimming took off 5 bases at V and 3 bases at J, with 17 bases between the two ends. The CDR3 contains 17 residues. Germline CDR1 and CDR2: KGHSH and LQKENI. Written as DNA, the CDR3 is TGTGCCAGCTCAGTCGCCCAGGGGTTAAATGGGGCCAACGTCCTGACTTTC. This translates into CASSVAQGLNGANVLTF.

The CDR3 spells CASRPPGLVGNEQFF. CDR3 DNA sequence: TGTGCCAGCAGACCACCGGGACTAGTCGGCAATGAGCAGTTCTTC. This chain uses TRBV2 with TRBJ2-1; 8 positions agree with TRBD2. V gave up 6 bases and J gave up 6 bases; unmatched junction bases: 10. From germline, CDR1 is SNHLY and CDR2 FYNNEI. The CDR3 consists of 15 residues.

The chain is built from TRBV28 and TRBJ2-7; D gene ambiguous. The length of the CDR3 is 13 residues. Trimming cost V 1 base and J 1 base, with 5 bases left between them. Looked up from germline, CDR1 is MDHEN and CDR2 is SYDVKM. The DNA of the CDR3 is TGTGCCAGCAGTTTATCACTATCCTACGAGCAGTACTTC. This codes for CASSLSLSYEQYF.

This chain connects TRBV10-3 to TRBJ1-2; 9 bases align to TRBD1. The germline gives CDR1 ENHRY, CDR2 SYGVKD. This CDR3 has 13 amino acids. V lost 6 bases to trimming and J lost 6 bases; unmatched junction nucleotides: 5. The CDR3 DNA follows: TGTGCCATCAGGGGGACAGGGAATAATGGCTACACCTTC. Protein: CAIRGTGNNGYTF.

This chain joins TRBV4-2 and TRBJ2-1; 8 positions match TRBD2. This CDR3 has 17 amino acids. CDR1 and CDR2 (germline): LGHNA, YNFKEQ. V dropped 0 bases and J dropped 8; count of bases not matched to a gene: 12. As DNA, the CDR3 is TGTGCCAGCAGCCAAGATCCCTTAGCGGGAATGGGGGATGAGCAGTTCTTC. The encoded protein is CASSQDPLAGMGDEQFF.

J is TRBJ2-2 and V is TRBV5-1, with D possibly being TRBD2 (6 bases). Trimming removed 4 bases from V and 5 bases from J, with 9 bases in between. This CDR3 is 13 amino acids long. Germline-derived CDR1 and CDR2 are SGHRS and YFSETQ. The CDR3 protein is CASSPEGTGELFF. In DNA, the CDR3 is TGCGCCAGCAGCCCGGAGGGTACCGGGGAGCTGTTTTTT.

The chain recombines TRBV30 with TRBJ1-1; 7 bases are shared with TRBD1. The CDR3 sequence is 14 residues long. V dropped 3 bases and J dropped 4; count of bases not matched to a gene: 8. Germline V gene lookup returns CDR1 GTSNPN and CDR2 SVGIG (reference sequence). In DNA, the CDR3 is TGTGCCTGGAGCCGCGGACAGGTTGTCACTGAAGCTTTCTTT. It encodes CAWSRGQVVTEAFF. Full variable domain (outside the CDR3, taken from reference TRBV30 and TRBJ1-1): SQTIHQWPATLVQPVGSPLSLECTVEGTSNPNLYWYRQAAGRGLQLLFYSVGIGQISSEVPQNLSASRPQDRQFILSSKKLLLSDSGFYLCAWSRGQVVTEAFFGQGTRLTVV.

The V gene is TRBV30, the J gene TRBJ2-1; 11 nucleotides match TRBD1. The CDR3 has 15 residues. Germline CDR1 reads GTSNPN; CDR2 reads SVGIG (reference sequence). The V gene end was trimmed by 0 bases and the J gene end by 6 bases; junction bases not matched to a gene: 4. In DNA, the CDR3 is TGTGCCTGGAGTGTTTTAGGGACAGGGGGCAATGAGCAGTTCTTC. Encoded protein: CAWSVLGTGGNEQFF.

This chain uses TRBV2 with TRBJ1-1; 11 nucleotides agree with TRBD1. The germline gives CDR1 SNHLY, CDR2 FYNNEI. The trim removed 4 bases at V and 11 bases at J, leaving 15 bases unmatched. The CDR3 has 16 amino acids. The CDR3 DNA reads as TGTGCCAGCAGTGGGGGACAGGGGGAACTTACCTACCGCGCTTTCTTT. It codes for CASSGGQGELTYRAFF.

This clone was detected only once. CDR3 residues: CASSSDRGARSSEAFF. The DNA for the CDR3 is TGTGCCAGCAGCTCTGATCGCGGGGCGCGGAGTTCGGAAGCTTTCTTT. The rearrangement links TRBV7-9 to TRBJ1-1; tentatively, D is TRBD1 (5 bases). CDR3 size: 16 residues. Deletions cut 4 bases from V and 8 bases from J, with 23 bases between. Looked up from germline, CDR1 is SEHNR and CDR2 is FQNEAQ (reference sequence).

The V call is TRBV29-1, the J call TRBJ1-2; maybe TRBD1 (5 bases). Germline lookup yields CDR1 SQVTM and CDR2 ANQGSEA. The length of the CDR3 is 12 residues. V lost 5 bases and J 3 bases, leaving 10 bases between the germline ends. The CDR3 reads CSVRTGDYGYTF. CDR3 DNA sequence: TGCAGCGTTAGAACAGGTGACTATGGCTACACCTTC. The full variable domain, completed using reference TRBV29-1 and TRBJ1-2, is SAVISQKPSRDICQRGTSLTIQCQVDSQVTMMFWYRQQPGQSLTLIATANQGSEATYESGFVIDKFPISRPNLTFSTLTVSNMSPEDSSIYLCSVRTGDYGYTFGSGTRLTVV.

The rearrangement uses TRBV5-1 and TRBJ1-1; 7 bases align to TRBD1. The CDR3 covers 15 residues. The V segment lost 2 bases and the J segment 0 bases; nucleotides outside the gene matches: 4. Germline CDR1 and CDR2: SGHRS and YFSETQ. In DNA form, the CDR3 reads TGCGCCAGCAGCTTTCAGGGGGTGGTGAACACTGAAGCTTTCTTT. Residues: CASSFQGVVNTEAFF.

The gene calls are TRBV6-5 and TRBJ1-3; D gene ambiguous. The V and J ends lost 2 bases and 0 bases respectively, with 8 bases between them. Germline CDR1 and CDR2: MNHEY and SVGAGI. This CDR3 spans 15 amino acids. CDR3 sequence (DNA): TGTGCCAGCAGTTACCGGTCCTACTCTGGAAACACCATATATTTT. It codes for CASSYRSYSGNTIYF.

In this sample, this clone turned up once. CDR3 loop: CASSSRTEAFF. In DNA form, the CDR3 reads TGTGCCAGCAGTTCGAGGACAGAAGCTTTCTTT. The V gene is TRBV27, the J gene TRBJ1-1, with D perhaps matching TRBD1 (5 bases). The CDR3 spans 11 residues. V was clipped by 4 bases and J by 8 bases, with 8 bases between them. From germline, CDR1 is MNHEY and CDR2 SMNVEV (reference sequence).

This CDR3 is CSVSGENGYTF. In nucleotides, the CDR3 is TGCAGCGTTTCAGGGGAGAATGGCTACACCTTC. The chain links TRBV29-1 to TRBJ1-2, with a weak D call TRBD1 (6 bases). The CDR3 covers 11 residues. Trimming removed 5 bases at V and 6 bases at J, with 10 bases between. Germline CDR1 reads SQVTM; CDR2 reads ANQGSEA.

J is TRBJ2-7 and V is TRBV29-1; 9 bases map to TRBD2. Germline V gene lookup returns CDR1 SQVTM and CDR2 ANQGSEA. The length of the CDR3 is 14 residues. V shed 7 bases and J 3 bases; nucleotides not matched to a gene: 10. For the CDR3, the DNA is TGCAGCGCCGGTAGCGGGAGTGGGGTCTACGAGCAGTACTTC. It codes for CSAGSGSGVYEQYF.

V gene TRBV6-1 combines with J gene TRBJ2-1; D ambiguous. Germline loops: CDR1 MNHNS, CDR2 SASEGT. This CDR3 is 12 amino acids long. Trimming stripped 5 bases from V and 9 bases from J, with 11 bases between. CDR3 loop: CASSLQASEQFF. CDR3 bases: TGTGCCAGCAGTCTCCAGGCAAGTGAGCAGTTCTTC.

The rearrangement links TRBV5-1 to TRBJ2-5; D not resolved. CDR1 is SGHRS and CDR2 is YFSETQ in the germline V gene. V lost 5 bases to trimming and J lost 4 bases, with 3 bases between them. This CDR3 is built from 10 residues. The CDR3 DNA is TGCGCCAGCAGGGCAGAGACCCAGTACTTC. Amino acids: CASRAETQYF.

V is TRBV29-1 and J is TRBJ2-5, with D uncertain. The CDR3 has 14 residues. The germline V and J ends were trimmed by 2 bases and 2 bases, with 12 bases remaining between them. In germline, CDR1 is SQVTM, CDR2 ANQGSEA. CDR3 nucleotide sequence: TGCAGCGTTGAATGGCTGAGGTATCAAGAGACCCAGTACTTC. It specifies CSVEWLRYQETQYF.

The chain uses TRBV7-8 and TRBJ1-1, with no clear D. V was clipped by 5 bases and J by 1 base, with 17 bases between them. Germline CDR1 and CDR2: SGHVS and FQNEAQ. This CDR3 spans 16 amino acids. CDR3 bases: TGTGCCAGCAGCCCAAGACACCCCCGAGAGAACACTGAAGCTTTCTTT. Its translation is CASSPRHPRENTEAFF.

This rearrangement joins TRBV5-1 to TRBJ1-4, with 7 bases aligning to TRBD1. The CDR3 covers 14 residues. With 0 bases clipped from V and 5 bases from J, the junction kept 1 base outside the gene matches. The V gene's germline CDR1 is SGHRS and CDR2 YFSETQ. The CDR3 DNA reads TGCGCCAGCAGCTTGGGACAGGGCAATGAAAAACTGTTTTTT. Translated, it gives CASSLGQGNEKLFF.

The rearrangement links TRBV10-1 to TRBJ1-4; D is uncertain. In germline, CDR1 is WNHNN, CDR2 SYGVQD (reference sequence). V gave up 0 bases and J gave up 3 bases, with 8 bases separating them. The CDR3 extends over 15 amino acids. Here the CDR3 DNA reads TGCGCCAGCAGTGAGTCGACTTCAGCTAATGAAAAACTGTTTTTT. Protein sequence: CASSESTSANEKLFF.